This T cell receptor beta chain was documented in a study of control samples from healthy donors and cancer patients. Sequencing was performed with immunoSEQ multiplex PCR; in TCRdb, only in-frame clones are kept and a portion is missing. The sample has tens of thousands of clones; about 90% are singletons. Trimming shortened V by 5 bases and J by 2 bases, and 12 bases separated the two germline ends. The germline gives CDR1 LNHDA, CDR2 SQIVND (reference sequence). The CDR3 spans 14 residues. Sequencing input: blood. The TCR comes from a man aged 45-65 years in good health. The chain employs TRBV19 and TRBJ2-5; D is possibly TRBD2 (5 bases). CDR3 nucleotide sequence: TGTGCCAGTAGTCTGGGGAGCGTGCAAGAGACCCAGTACTTC. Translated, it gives CASSLGSVQETQYF.